This entry lists 9 T cell receptor beta chains sequenced from one sample in a study of identical twins. TCRdb reprocessed the 5' RACE reads via MiXCR and lists one record per CDR3 protein. Here the sample spans about 890,000 distinct CDR3 sequences, roughly an eighth being singletons. Separately, the same data were catalogued under a study of yellow fever vaccine responses in identical twins.

The sequenced material came from PBMCs. The source is a woman aged 18-29 years in good health.

The chain carries TRBV7-9 and TRBJ2-7, with 10 bases lining up with TRBD1. From germline, CDR1 is SEHNR and CDR2 FQNEAQ (reference sequence). V dropped 3 bases and J dropped 6; count of bases not matched to a gene: 5. The CDR3 runs 14 residues. CDR3 amino acids: CASSFPGQGTEQYF. Here the CDR3 DNA reads TGTGCCAGCAGCTTCCCGGGACAGGGGACCGAGCAGTACTTC.

This clonotype was seen only a few times. V is TRBV20-1 and J is TRBJ2-1, with a tentative D call TRBD2 (5 bases). CDR1 and CDR2 (germline): DFQATT, SNEGSKA (reference sequence). Trimming removed 4 bases at V and 10 bases at J, with 20 bases between. This CDR3 is 14 amino acids long. The chain's CDR3 is CSAKRSGPKAEQFF. The DNA of the CDR3 is TGCAGTGCTAAGCGGAGCGGCCCCAAGGCGGAGCAGTTCTTC.

The rearrangement joins TRBV5-1 to TRBJ2-5; 10 bases match TRBD2. This CDR3 has 16 amino acids. From germline, CDR1 is SGHRS and CDR2 YFSETQ. V was clipped by 4 bases and J by 4 bases; unmatched bases: 10. CDR3 nucleotide sequence: TGCGCCAGCAGCCGTAGCGGGGGGCCGGCGAGAGAGACCCAGTACTTC. Residues: CASSRSGGPARETQYF.

This clonotype has ten or more counts. No DNA is shown, since the ends of the CDR3 on it are uncertain; the CDR3 is the one TCRdb lists. The CDR3 sequence is CASSTSVGRRFF. The V and J genes are TRBV12-3 or TRBV12-4 and TRBJ1-4; the D call in the table, TRBD1, was not verified against the DNA. 12 amino acids form the CDR3, both terminal residues included.

This clonotype has a count of ten or more. The rearrangement links TRBV10-3 to TRBJ2-7, with D possibly matching TRBD2 (6 bases). V was cut by 5 bases and J by 7 bases, with 12 bases left in between. The length of the CDR3 is 12 residues. Germline-derived CDR1 and CDR2 are ENHRY and SYGVKD. The CDR3: CAISTPRGEQYF. CDR3 DNA sequence: TGTGCCATCAGTACCCCACGGGGGGAGCAGTACTTC.

The chain is built from TRBV28 and TRBJ1-2; weak D call: TRBD1 (5 bases). With 5 bases removed from V and 4 bases from J, the gap between germline ends came to 23 bases. In germline, CDR1 is MDHEN, CDR2 SYDVKM. This CDR3 spans 17 amino acids. The CDR3 sequence: CASSPTGSGDGAYGYTF. The CDR3 region has the DNA TGTGCCAGCAGTCCTACTGGGTCCGGGGATGGGGCCTATGGCTACACCTTC.

The chain carries TRBV20-1 and TRBJ1-1; D may be TRBD1 (5 bases). The length of the CDR3 is 14 residues. Germline V CDR1 and CDR2: DFQATT, SNEGSKA (reference sequence). Trimming shortened V by 6 bases and J by 4 bases, and 18 bases separated the two germline ends. CDR3 DNA sequence: TGCAGTGCCAGGAGGGGCGGGGGTGCCACTGAAGCTTTCTTT. Translating gives CSARRGGGATEAFF.

The rearrangement uses TRBV5-1 and TRBJ1-5; tentative D call: TRBD1 (6 bases). V gave up 0 bases and J gave up 2 bases, with 9 bases separating them. CDR3 length: 15 residues. The germline V gene has CDR1 SGHRS and CDR2 YFSETQ. The CDR3 loop is CASSLEAGGNQPQHF. CDR3 sequence (DNA): TGCGCCAGCAGCTTGGAGGCAGGGGGCAATCAGCCCCAGCATTTT. Variable domain in full (rest from reference TRBV5-1 and TRBJ1-5): KAGVTQTPRYLIKTRGQQVTLSCSPISGHRSVSWYQQTPGQGLQFLFEYFSETQRNKGNFPGRFSGRQFSNSRSEMNVSTLELGDSALYLCASSLEAGGNQPQHFGDGTRLSIL.

V and J are TRBV25-1 and TRBJ1-2, with 10 nucleotides matching TRBD1. The CDR3 runs to 15 residues. CDR1 and CDR2 (germline): MGHDK, SYGVNS. Trimming removed 2 bases from V and 5 bases from J; junction bases left unmatched: 5. In DNA, the CDR3 is TGTGCCAGCAGTGAAGGGACAGGGGTAATATATGGCTACACCTTC. It codes for CASSEGTGVIYGYTF.